A selection of T cell receptor beta chains follows, all from one sample in a study of cytomegalovirus exposure and HLA in healthy donors. Some clones are missing from TCRdb's copy, which holds only in-frame ones; the method was immunoSEQ multiplex PCR. Its table records approximately 110,000 clones. Sample: PBMCs. The receptors shown here come from a man between 35 and 55 years old in good health and CMV-seronegative. Both conserved end residues are part of each CDR3. The D gene is left open where the match is weak.

V gene: TRBV5-4; J gene: TRBJ1-2; D gene: TRBD1; CDR3 DNA: TGTGCCAGCAGCCCGACAGGGGCCTATGGCTACACCTTC; CDR3 protein: CASSPTGAYGYTF
V gene: TRBV28; J gene: TRBJ1-1; D gene: .; CDR3 DNA: TGTGCCAGCAATCCACAGGGATCCCACACTGAAGCTTTCTTT; CDR3 protein: CASNPQGSHTEAFF
V gene: TRBV27; J gene: TRBJ2-7; D gene: .; CDR3 DNA: TGTGCCAGCAGTTCCTTGGGGGGAACAGGGGCCTACGAGCAGTACTTC; CDR3 protein: CASSSLGGTGAYEQYF
V gene: TRBV11-2; J gene: TRBJ1-1; D gene: .; CDR3 DNA: TGTGCCAGCAGCTGGGGGGTGAACACTGAAGCTTTCTTT; CDR3 protein: CASSWGVNTEAFF
V gene: TRBV5-1; J gene: TRBJ2-5; D gene: TRBD2; CDR3 DNA: TGCGCCAGCAGCTTGGCTCTAGCGGGAGGGCAAGAGACCCAGTACTTC; CDR3 protein: CASSLALAGGQETQYF
V gene: TRBV19; J gene: TRBJ2-1; D gene: TRBD2; CDR3 DNA: TGTGCCAGTCGCAAACCTGGGGGGGACAATGAGCAGTTCTTC; CDR3 protein: CASRKPGGDNEQFF
V gene: TRBV2; J gene: TRBJ1-1; D gene: .; CDR3 DNA: TGTGCCAGCAGTGGAGAGGTGGGCACTGAAGCTTTCTTT; CDR3 protein: CASSGEVGTEAFF
V gene: TRBV9; J gene: TRBJ2-3; D gene: .; CDR3 DNA: TGTGCCAGCAGCGTACCTCCAGGGGATATAGCAGATACGCAGTATTTT; CDR3 protein: CASSVPPGDIADTQYF
V gene: TRBV30; J gene: TRBJ1-5; D gene: TRBD1; CDR3 DNA: TGTGCCTGGAGTGAGTGGGCAGGGGGAAATCAGCCCCAGCATTTT; CDR3 protein: CAWSEWAGGNQPQHF
V gene: TRBV10-3; J gene: TRBJ1-3; D gene: TRBD1; CDR3 DNA: TGTGCCATCAGTCGGGGACAGGGGATATCTGAAAACACCATATATTTT; CDR3 protein: CAISRGQGISENTIYF
V gene: TRBV5-6; J gene: TRBJ1-1; D gene: TRBD1; CDR3 DNA: TGTGCCAGCAGCACGTTGACAGGGAAAAACACTGAAGCTTTCTTT; CDR3 protein: CASSTLTGKNTEAFF
V gene: TRBV28; J gene: TRBJ2-7; D gene: TRBD2; CDR3 DNA: TGTGCCAGCAGTTTAAAGCGGGGGGAGGTACCCTCCTACGAGCAGTACTTC; CDR3 protein: CASSLKRGEVPSYEQYF
V gene: TRBV11-2; J gene: TRBJ1-1; D gene: .; CDR3 DNA: TGTGCCAGCAGCTCAGGGAAGAACACTGAAGCTTTCTTT; CDR3 protein: CASSSGKNTEAFF
V gene: TRBV6-6; J gene: TRBJ2-7; D gene: .; CDR3 DNA: TGTGCCAGCAGTTCCCCAGGGGCCCGTAAAGACGAGCAGTACTTC; CDR3 protein: CASSSPGARKDEQYF
V gene: TRBV11-1; J gene: TRBJ2-7; D gene: TRBD2; CDR3 DNA: TGTGCCAGCAGCAGCTACTCGGGACTAGCGGGTGGGTACGAGCAGTACTTC; CDR3 protein: CASSSYSGLAGGYEQYF
V gene: TRBV19; J gene: TRBJ1-1; D gene: .; CDR3 DNA: TGTGCCAGTAGTCCTTTGGGACTTAAAGCATCTGAAGCTTTCTTT; CDR3 protein: CASSPLGLKASEAFF
V gene: TRBV15; J gene: TRBJ1-2; D gene: .; CDR3 DNA: TGTGCCACCAGCAAGACAACGGCCGAAGGCTACACCTTC; CDR3 protein: CATSKTTAEGYTF
V gene: TRBV27; J gene: TRBJ2-2; D gene: TRBD1; CDR3 DNA: TGTGCCAGCAGTTTATCGAGGCGGCAGGGGGCGTGGGGGGAGCTGTTTTTT; CDR3 protein: CASSLSRRQGAWGELFF
V gene: TRBV7-9; J gene: TRBJ2-5; D gene: .; CDR3 DNA: TGTGCCAGCAGCTTTTCCCTAGAGACCCAGTACTTC; CDR3 protein: CASSFSLETQYF
V gene: TRBV15; J gene: TRBJ1-5; D gene: .; CDR3 DNA: TGTGCCACCAGCAGAGTCCGGGAGGATCAGCCCCAGCATTTT; CDR3 protein: CATSRVREDQPQHF
V gene: TRBV27; J gene: TRBJ1-2; D gene: TRBD1; CDR3 DNA: TGTGCCAGCAGTCCCGACAGGGCTAACTATGGCTACACCTTC; CDR3 protein: CASSPDRANYGYTF
V gene: TRBV6-6; J gene: TRBJ2-7; D gene: TRBD2; CDR3 DNA: TGTGCCAGCAGCTATGGACTAGCGGAAGGGGGGAGCGAGCAGTACTTC; CDR3 protein: CASSYGLAEGGSEQYF
V gene: TRBV13; J gene: TRBJ2-2; D gene: .; CDR3 DNA: TGTGCCAGCAGCGCCCTAAATGACAGGTGGAAGGCCGGGGAGCTGTTTTTT; CDR3 protein: CASSALNDRWKAGELFF
V gene: TRBV19; J gene: TRBJ2-1; D gene: .; CDR3 DNA: TGTGCCAGTAGTATGGGGGACTCCCTAAATGAGCAGTTCTTC; CDR3 protein: CASSMGDSLNEQFF
V gene: TRBV7-9; J gene: TRBJ1-2; D gene: .; CDR3 DNA: TGTGCCAGCAGCTTACGACAGCATGGCTACACCTTC; CDR3 protein: CASSLRQHGYTF
V gene: TRBV7-9; J gene: TRBJ2-7; D gene: TRBD2; CDR3 DNA: TGTGCCAGCAGCCCTAGCGGGCCAGTCACCTACGAGCAGTACTTC; CDR3 protein: CASSPSGPVTYEQYF
V gene: TRBV28; J gene: TRBJ1-2; D gene: .; CDR3 DNA: TGTGCCAGCAGGACAGGAGCTTCTAACTATGGCTACACCTTC; CDR3 protein: CASRTGASNYGYTF
V gene: TRBV7-6; J gene: TRBJ1-2; D gene: .; CDR3 DNA: TGTGCCAGCAGCGAAGGAATCACCGGGAGGAAAGAGGGCTACACCTTC; CDR3 protein: CASSEGITGRKEGYTF
V gene: TRBV5-1; J gene: TRBJ2-7; D gene: .; CDR3 DNA: TGCGCCAGCAGCTTGGGGGGACAAAACTACGAGCAGTACTTC; CDR3 protein: CASSLGGQNYEQYF
V gene: TRBV6-5; J gene: TRBJ2-7; D gene: TRBD2; CDR3 DNA: TGTGCCAGCAGTTCGACTGGGACTACAACTACCTACGAGCAGTACTTC; CDR3 protein: CASSSTGTTTTYEQYF
V gene: TRBV10-3; J gene: TRBJ2-7; D gene: .; CDR3 DNA: TGTGCCATCAGTGATTCAGATTCTGTATACGAGCAGTACTTC; CDR3 protein: CAISDSDSVYEQYF